These 5 T cell receptor beta chains share one sample of origin, sequenced in a study of T cells after yellow fever vaccination. In TCRdb, the 5' RACE reads were re-called with MiXCR into one record per CDR3 protein. Here the sample spans more than 80,000 distinct CDR3 sequences, under 7% being singletons. Sample: CD8+ T cells sorted from PBMCs, taken 10 days after the yellow fever booster vaccination. The receptors stem from a man between 18 and 29 years old who received the YFV17D yellow fever vaccine.

This clonotype was observed a handful of times. The chain links TRBV3-1 to TRBJ2-7; 8 nucleotides align to TRBD2. The germline CDR1 and CDR2 sequences are LGHDT and YNNKEL (reference sequence). With V trimmed by 3 bases and J by 2 bases, 6 bases remained unmatched. The CDR3 is 15 residues long. CDR3 protein: CASSHPFSGAYEQYF. The CDR3 bases are TGTGCCAGCAGCCACCCTTTTAGCGGGGCCTACGAGCAGTACTTC.

This clonotype has more than one count but fewer than ten. The gene calls are TRBV6-6 and TRBJ2-3; a possible D gene is TRBD2 (7 bases). The CDR3 is 15 residues long. V was cut by 5 bases and J by 0 bases, with 12 bases left in between. CDR1 is MNHNY and CDR2 is SVGAGI in the germline V gene (reference sequence). CDR3 sequence: CASSHGGPSTDTQYF. In DNA form, the CDR3 reads TGTGCCAGCAGTCACGGGGGGCCTAGCACAGATACGCAGTATTTT.

The genes are TRBV7-9 and TRBJ1-4; no clear D gene. Germline-derived CDR1 and CDR2 are SEHNR and FQNEAQ (reference sequence). The CDR3 is made up of 15 amino acids. The V end was cut by 5 bases, the J end by 6 bases, with 16 bases between. This CDR3 reads CASSRIEGRDEKLFF. The CDR3 region has the DNA TGTGCCAGCAGCAGAATTGAGGGAAGGGATGAAAAACTGTTTTTT.

This clonotype was found a few times. The gene calls are TRBV20-1 and TRBJ2-3; D gene ambiguous. This CDR3 comprises 15 residues. Germline values: CDR1 DFQATT, CDR2 SNEGSKA (reference sequence). The V and J ends lost 1 base and 0 bases respectively, with 11 bases between them. Here the CDR3 DNA reads TGCAGTGCTAGAGCCCTTACAGATAGCACAGATACGCAGTATTTT. Amino acids: CSARALTDSTDTQYF.

This clonotype was observed a few times. The J gene is TRBJ1-1, the V gene TRBV4-1, with D perhaps matching TRBD1 (6 bases). V gave up 5 bases and J gave up 5 bases, with 15 bases separating them. This CDR3 region has 14 residues. Germline V CDR1 and CDR2: MGHRA, YSYEKL. In DNA form, the CDR3 reads TGCGCCAGCAGCTACGGTCAGGGGAGGACTGAAGCTTTCTTT. It translates to CASSYGQGRTEAFF.